This TCR beta chain appears in the sequencing data of a study of T-cell memory formation after mild COVID-19. Broader study findings: CD4+ clones that contracted lay mainly in CM and EM; CD8+ ones lay in EMRA. Pre-infection memory carried some responding clones, suggesting that cross-reactive memory joined.

Germline CDR1 is MNHEY and CDR2 is SMNVEV (reference sequence). V was pared by 3 bases and J by 3 bases, with 9 bases between. The CDR3 sequence is 13 residues long. TCRdb passed the 5' RACE reads through MiXCR, listing each CDR3 protein once. The sample contains roughly 13,000 distinct CDR3 sequences, under 25% of which appear only once. This clonotype was detected many times. What it binds is unknown. Material for sequencing was PBMCs or a T cell subset sorted from them (not recorded which). V gene TRBV27 combines with J gene TRBJ2-7, with D possibly being TRBD1 or TRBD2 (6 bases each). This clonotype originated in an adult woman who had mild COVID-19 (a few samples of this study predate the infection). Cell type and time point are not known. CDR3: CASSLKGGYEQYF. The CDR3 region has the DNA TGTGCCAGCAGTTTGAAGGGGGGCTACGAGCAGTACTTC.